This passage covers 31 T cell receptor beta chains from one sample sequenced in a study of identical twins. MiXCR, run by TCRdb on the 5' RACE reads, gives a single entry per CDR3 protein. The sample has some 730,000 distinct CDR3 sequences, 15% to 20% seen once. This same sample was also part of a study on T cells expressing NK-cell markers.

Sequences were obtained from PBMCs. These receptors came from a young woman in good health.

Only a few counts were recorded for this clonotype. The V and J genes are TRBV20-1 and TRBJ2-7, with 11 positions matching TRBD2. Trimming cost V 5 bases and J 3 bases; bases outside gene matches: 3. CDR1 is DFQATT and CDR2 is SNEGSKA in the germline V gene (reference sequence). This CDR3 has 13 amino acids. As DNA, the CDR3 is TGCAGTGCTGATGGGACTAGCGGCTACGAGCAGTACTTC. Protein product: CSADGTSGYEQYF.

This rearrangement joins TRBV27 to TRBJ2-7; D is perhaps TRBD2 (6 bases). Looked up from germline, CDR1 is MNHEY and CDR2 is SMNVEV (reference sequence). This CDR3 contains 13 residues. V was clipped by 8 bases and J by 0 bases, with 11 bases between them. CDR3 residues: CASGRRGSYEQYF. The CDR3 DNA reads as TGTGCCAGCGGACGGAGGGGCTCCTACGAGCAGTACTTC.

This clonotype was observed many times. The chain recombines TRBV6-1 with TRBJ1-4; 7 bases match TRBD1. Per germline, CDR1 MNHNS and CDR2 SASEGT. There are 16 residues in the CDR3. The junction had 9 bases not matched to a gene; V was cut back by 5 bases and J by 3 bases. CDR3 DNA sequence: TGTGCCAGCAGTACCGGGACAGCCGCAGCTAATGAAAAACTGTTTTTT. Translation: CASSTGTAAANEKLFF.

As DNA, the CDR3 is TGTGCCAGCAGCTTGCGCCCCGGGACTAGCTCCTACGAGCAGTACTTC. Translation gives CASSLRPGTSSYEQYF. This chain links TRBV7-2 with TRBJ2-7, with TRBD2 matching 8 bases. The trim removed 3 bases at V and 0 bases at J, leaving 7 bases unmatched. The length of the CDR3 is 16 residues. From germline, CDR1 is SGHTA and CDR2 FQGNSA.

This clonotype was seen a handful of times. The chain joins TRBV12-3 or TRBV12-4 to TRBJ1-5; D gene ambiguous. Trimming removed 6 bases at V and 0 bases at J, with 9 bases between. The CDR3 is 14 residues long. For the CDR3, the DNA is TGTGCCAGCAGCATTAACCATAGCAATCAGCCCCAGCATTTT. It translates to CASSINHSNQPQHF.

Written as DNA, the CDR3 is TGCAGTGCTAGAGTCAAAGACAGGGATGAGCAGTTCTTC. It codes for CSARVKDRDEQFF. The chain joins TRBV20-1 to TRBJ2-1; TRBD1 matches at 7 bases. The CDR3 runs to 13 residues. V was pared by 1 base and J by 8 bases, with 5 bases of the junction left unmatched. Germline loops: CDR1 DFQATT, CDR2 SNEGSKA (reference sequence).

For the CDR3, the DNA is TGTGCCAGCAGCTCCCGGGGGAGGGTAGGAGGAGAAGCTTTCTTT. This sequence encodes CASSSRGRVGGEAFF. V and J are TRBV11-2 and TRBJ1-1, with D perhaps TRBD1 (5 bases). Germline V gives CDR1 SGHAT, CDR2 FQNNGV. Trimming took 4 bases from V and 8 from J, leaving 20 bases between them. There are 15 residues in the CDR3.

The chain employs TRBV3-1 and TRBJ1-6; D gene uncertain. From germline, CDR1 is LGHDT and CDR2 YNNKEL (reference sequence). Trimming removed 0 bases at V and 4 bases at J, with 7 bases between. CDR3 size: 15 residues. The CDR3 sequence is CASSQDGQYNSPLHF. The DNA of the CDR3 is TGTGCCAGCAGCCAAGACGGGCAGTATAATTCACCCCTCCACTTT.

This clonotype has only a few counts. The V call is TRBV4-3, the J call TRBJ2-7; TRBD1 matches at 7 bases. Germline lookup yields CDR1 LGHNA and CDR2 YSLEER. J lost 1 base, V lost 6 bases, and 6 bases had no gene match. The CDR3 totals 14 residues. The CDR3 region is CASSHRDSSYEQYF. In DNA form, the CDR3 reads TGCGCCAGCAGTCACCGGGACAGTTCCTACGAGCAGTACTTC.

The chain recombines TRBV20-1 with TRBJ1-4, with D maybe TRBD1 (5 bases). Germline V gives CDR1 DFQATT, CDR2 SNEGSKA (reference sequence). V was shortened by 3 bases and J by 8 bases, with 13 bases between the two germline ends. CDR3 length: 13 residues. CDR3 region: CSASTGDREKLFF. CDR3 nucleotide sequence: TGCAGTGCTAGTACGGGGGATAGGGAAAAACTGTTTTTT.

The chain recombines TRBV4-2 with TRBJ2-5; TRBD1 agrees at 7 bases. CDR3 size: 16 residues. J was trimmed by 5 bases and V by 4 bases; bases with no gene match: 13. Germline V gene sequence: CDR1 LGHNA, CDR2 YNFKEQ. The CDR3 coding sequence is TGTGCCAGCAGCCGAGGACGACAGGGAGCAACGGAGACCCAGTACTTC. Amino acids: CASSRGRQGATETQYF.

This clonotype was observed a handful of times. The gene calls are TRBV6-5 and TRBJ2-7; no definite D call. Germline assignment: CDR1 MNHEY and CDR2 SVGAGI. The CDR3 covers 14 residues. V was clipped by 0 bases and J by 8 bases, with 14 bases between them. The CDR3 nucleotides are TGTGCCAGCAGTTACTCGAATTCCCCCACAAAGCAGTACTTC. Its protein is CASSYSNSPTKQYF.

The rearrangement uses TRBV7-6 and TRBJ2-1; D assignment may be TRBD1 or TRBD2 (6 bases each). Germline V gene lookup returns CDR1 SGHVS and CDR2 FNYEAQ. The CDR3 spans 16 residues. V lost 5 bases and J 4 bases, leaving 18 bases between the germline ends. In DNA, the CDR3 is TGTGCCAGCAGCGCGTCCCCGGGGGCGTTTTACAATGAGCAGTTCTTC. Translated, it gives CASSASPGAFYNEQFF.

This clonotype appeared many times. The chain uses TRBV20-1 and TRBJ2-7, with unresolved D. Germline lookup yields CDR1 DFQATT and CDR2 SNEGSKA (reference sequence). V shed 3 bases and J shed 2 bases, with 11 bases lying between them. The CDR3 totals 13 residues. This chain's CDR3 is CSASQHLTYEQYF. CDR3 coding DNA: TGCAGTGCTAGTCAACACCTCACCTACGAGCAGTACTTC.

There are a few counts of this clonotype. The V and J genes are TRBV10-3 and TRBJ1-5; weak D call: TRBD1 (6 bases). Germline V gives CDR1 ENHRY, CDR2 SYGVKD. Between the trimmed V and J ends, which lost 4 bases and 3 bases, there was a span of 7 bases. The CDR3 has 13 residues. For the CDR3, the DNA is TGTGCCATCAGTGGGACAGACAATCAGCCCCAGCATTTT. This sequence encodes CAISGTDNQPQHF.

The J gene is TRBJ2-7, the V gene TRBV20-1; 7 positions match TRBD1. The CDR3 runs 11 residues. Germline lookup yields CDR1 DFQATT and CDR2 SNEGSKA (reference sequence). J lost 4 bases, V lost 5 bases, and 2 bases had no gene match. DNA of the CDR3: TGCAGTGCTGGGACAGATTACGAGCAGTACTTC. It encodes CSAGTDYEQYF.

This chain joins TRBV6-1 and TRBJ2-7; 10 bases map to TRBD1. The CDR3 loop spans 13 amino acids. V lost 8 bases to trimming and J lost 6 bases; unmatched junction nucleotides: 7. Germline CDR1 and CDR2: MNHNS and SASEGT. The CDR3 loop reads CASQGTGAVEQYF. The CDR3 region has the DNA TGTGCCAGCCAGGGGACAGGGGCAGTCGAGCAGTACTTC.

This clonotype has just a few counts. The CDR3 nucleotides read TGTGCCAGCAGTTCCCGGTCGGGGGAGAACGAGCAGTACTTC. This codes for CASSSRSGENEQYF. The chain carries TRBV6-5 and TRBJ2-7, with a weak D call TRBD2 (6 bases). This CDR3 comprises 14 residues. V was shortened by 4 bases and J by 5 bases, with 15 bases between the two germline ends. The germline CDR1 and CDR2 sequences are MNHEY and SVGAGI.

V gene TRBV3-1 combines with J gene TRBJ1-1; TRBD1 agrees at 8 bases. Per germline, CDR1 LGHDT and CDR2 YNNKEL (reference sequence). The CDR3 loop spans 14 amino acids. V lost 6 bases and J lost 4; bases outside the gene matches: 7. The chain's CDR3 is CASSFFGQGTEAFF. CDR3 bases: TGTGCCAGCAGTTTTTTCGGACAGGGCACTGAAGCTTTCTTT. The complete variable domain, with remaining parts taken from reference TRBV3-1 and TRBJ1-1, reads DTAVSQTPKYLVTQMGNDKSIKCEQNLGHDTMYWYKQDSKKFLKIMFSYNNKELIINETVPNRFSPKSPDKAHLNLHINSLELGDSAVYFCASSFFGQGTEAFFGQGTRLTVV.

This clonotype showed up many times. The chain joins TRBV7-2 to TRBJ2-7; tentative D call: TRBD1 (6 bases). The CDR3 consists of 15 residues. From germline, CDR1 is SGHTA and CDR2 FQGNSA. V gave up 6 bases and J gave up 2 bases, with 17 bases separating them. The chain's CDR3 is CASRQTTGLTYEQYF. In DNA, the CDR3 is TGTGCCAGCAGGCAGACGACAGGCTTGACCTACGAGCAGTACTTC.

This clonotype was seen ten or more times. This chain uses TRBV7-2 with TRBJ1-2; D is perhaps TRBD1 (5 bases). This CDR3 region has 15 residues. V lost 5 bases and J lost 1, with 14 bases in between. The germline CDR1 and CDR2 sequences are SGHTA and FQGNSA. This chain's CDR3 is CASSKTGGFNYGYTF. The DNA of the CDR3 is TGTGCCAGCAGCAAAACTGGGGGATTTAACTATGGCTACACCTTC. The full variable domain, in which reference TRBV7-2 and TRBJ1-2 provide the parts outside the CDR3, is GAGVSQSPSNKVTEKGKDVELRCDPISGHTALYWYRQSLGQGLEFLIYFQGNSAPDKSGLPSDRFSAERTGGSVSTLTIQRTQQEDSAVYLCASSKTGGFNYGYTFGSGTRLTVV.

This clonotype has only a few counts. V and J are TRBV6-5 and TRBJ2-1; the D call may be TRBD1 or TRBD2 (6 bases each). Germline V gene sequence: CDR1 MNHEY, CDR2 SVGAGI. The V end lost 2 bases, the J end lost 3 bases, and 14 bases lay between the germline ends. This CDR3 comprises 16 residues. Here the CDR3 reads CASSYGVGGLYNEQFF. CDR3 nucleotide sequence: TGTGCCAGCAGTTACGGAGTGGGGGGCCTCTACAATGAGCAGTTCTTC.

CDR3 residues: CASSLGLADLTGELFF. The CDR3 DNA sequence: TGCGCCAGCAGCTTGGGACTAGCGGACCTCACCGGGGAGCTGTTTTTT. The J gene is TRBJ2-2, the V gene TRBV5-1, with 9 bases identical to TRBD2. The V gene end was trimmed by 0 bases and the J gene end by 4 bases; junction bases not matched to a gene: 4. Germline CDR1 is SGHRS and CDR2 is YFSETQ. The CDR3 runs to 16 residues.

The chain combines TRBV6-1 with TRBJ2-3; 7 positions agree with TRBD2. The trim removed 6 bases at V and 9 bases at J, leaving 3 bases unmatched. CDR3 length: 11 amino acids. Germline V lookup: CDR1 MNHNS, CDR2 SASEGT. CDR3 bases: TGTGCCAGCAGAGAGGGAGGGACGCAGTATTTT. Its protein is CASREGGTQYF.

The CDR3 DNA reads TGTGCCAGCAGTGACTGGACTAGCGGGGGCGGCACAGATACGCAGTATTTT. This sequence encodes CASSDWTSGGGTDTQYF. This rearrangement joins TRBV25-1 to TRBJ2-3, with 13 bases fitting TRBD2. Germline CDR1 reads MGHDK; CDR2 reads SYGVNS. V was pared by 3 bases and J by 1 base, with 4 bases of the junction left unmatched. CDR3 length: 17 amino acids.

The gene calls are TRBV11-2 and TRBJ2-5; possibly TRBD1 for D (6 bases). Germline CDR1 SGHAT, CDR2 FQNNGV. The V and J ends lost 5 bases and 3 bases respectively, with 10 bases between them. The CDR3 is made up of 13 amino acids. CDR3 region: CASSGPGEETQYF. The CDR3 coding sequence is TGTGCCAGCAGCGGTCCAGGGGAAGAGACCCAGTACTTC. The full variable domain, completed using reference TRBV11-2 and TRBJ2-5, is EAGVAQSPRYKIIEKRQSVAFWCNPISGHATLYWYQQILGQGPKLLIQFQNNGVVDDSQLPKDRFSAERLKGVDSTLKIQPAKLEDSAVYLCASSGPGEETQYFGPGTRLLVL.

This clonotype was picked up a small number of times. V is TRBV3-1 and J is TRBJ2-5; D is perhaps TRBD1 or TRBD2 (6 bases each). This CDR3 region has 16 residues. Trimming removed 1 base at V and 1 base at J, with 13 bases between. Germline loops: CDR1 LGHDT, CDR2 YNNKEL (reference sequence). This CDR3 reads CASSQGSGARQETQYF. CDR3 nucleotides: TGTGCCAGCAGCCAAGGTTCGGGGGCCCGCCAAGAGACCCAGTACTTC.

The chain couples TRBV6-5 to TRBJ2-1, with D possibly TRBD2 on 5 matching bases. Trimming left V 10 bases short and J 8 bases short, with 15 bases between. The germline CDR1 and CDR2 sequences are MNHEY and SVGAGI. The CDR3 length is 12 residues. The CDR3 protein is CATLSGVDEQFF. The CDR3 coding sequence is TGTGCCACCCTTTCCGGGGTCGATGAGCAGTTCTTC.

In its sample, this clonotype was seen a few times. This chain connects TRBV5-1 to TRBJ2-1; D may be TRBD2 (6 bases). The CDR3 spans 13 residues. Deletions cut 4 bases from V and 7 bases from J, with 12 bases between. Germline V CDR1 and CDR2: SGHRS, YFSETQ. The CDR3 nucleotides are TGCGCCAGCAGCCCCTGGGGGAGGAATGAGCAGTTCTTC. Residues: CASSPWGRNEQFF.

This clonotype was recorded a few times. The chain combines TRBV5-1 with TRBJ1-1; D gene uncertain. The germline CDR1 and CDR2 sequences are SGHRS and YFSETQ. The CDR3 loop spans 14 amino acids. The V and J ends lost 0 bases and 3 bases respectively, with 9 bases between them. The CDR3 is CASSLAADYTEAFF. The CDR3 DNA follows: TGCGCCAGCAGCTTGGCGGCAGACTACACTGAAGCTTTCTTT. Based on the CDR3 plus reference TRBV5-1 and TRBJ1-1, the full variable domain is KAGVTQTPRYLIKTRGQQVTLSCSPISGHRSVSWYQQTPGQGLQFLFEYFSETQRNKGNFPGRFSGRQFSNSRSEMNVSTLELGDSALYLCASSLAADYTEAFFGQGTRLTVV.

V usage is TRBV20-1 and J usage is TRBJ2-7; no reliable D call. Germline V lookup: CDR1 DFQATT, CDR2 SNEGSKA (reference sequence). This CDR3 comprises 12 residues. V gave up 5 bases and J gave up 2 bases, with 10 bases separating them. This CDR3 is CSAAPTPYEQYF. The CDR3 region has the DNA TGCAGTGCTGCCCCCACCCCCTACGAGCAGTACTTC.